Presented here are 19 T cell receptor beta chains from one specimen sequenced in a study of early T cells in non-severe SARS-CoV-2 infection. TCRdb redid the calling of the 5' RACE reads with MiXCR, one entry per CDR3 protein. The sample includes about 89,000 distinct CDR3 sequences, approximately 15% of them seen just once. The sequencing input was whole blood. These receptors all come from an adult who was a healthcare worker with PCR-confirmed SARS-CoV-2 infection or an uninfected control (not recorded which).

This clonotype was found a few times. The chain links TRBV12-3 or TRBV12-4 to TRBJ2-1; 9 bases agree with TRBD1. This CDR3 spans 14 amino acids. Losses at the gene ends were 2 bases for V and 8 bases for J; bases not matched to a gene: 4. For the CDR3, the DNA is TGTGCCAGCAGTTTATCGGACAGGGGAGATGAGCAGTTCTTC. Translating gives CASSLSDRGDEQFF.

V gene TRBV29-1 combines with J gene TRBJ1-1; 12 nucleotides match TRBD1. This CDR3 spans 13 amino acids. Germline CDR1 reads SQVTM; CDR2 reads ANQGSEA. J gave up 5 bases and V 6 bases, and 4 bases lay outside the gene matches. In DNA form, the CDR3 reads TGCAGCGTGGGGACAGGGGGCCTGACTGAAGCTTTCTTT. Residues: CSVGTGGLTEAFF.

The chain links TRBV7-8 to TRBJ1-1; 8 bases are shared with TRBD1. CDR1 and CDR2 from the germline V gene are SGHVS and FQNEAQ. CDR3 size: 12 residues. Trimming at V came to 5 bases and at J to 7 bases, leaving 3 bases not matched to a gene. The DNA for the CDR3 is TGTGCCAGCAGCGACAGGGGCAATGAAGCTTTCTTT. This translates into CASSDRGNEAFF.

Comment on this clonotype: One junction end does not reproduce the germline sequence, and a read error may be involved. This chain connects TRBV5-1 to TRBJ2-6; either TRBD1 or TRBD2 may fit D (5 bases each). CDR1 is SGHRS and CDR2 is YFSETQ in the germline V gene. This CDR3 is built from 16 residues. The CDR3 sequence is CASSLIGLSGANVPTF. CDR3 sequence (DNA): TGCGCCAGCAGCTTGATCGGACTCTCTGGGGCCAACGTCCCGACTTTC.

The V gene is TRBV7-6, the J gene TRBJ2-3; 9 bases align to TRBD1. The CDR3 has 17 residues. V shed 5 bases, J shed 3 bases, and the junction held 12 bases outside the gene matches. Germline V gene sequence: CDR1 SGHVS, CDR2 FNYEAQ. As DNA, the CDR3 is TGTGCCAGCAGCATTGGGACAGGGTTGTTAGAAACAGATACGCAGTATTTT. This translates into CASSIGTGLLETDTQYF.

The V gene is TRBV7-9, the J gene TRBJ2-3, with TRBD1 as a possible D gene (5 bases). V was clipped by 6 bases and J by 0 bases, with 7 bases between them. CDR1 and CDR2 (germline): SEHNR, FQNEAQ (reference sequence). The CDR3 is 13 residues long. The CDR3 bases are TGTGCCAGCAGGACAGACAGCACAGATACGCAGTATTTT. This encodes CASRTDSTDTQYF.

CDR3 nucleotide sequence: TGCAGTGCTAGACAGGGTGGGAACGGGGAGCTGTTTTTT. The encoded protein is CSARQGGNGELFF. The chain joins TRBV20-1 to TRBJ2-2, with D possibly TRBD1 on 5 matching bases. The CDR3 totals 13 residues. Germline V gene sequence: CDR1 DFQATT, CDR2 SNEGSKA (reference sequence). V lost 2 bases and J 7 bases, leaving 11 bases between the germline ends.

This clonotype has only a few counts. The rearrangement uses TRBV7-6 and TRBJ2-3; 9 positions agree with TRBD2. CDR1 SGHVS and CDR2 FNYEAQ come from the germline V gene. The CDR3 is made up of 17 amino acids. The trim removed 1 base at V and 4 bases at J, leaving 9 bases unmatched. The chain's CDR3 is CASSLGWQRGAADTQYF. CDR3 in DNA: TGTGCCAGCAGCTTAGGATGGCAGCGGGGGGCAGCAGATACGCAGTATTTT.

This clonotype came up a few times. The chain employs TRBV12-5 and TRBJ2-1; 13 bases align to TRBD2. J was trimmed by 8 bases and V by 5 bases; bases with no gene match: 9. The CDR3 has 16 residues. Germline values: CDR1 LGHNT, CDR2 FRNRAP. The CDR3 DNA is TGTGCTAGTGGTGCAGCTACTAGCGGGGGGGCCCATGAGCAGTTCTTC. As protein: CASGAATSGGAHEQFF.

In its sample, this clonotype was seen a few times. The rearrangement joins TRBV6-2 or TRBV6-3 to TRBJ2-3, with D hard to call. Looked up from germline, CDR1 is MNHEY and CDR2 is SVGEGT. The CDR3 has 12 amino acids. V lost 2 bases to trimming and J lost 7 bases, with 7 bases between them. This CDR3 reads CASSYHPHTQYF. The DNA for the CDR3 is TGTGCCAGCAGTTACCACCCCCATACGCAGTATTTT.

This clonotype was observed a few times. CDR3 sequence reads: CAISGTSGDNEQFF. CDR3 bases: TGTGCCATCAGCGGGACTAGCGGGGACAATGAGCAGTTCTTC. V is TRBV10-3 and J is TRBJ2-1; 13 bases agree with TRBD2. Germline CDR1 is ENHRY and CDR2 is SYGVKD. The CDR3 length is 14 residues. V lost 6 bases and J lost 5; bases outside the gene matches: 1.

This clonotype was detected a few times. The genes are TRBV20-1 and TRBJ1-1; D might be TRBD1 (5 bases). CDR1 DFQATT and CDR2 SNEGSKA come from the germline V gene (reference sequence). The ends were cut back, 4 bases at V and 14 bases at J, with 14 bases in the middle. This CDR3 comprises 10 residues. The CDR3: CSATGEGRFF. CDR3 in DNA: TGCAGTGCTACCGGTGAGGGGCGCTTCTTT.

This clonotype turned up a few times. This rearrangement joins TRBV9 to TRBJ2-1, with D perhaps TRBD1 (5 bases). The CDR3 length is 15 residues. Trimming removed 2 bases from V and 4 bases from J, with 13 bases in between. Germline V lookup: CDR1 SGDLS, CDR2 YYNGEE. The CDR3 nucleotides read TGTGCCAGCAGCGTCGGGCAGGGATATTACAATGAGCAGTTCTTC. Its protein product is CASSVGQGYYNEQFF.

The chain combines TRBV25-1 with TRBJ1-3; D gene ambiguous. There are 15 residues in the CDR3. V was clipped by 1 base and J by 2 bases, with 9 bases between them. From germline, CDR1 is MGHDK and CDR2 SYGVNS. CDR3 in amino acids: CASSEFGIPGNTIYF. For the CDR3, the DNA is TGTGCCAGCAGTGAATTCGGGATCCCTGGAAACACCATATATTTT. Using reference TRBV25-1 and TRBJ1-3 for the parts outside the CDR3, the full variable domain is EADIYQTPRYLVIGTGKKITLECSQTMGHDKMYWYQQDPGMELHLIHYSYGVNSTEKGDLSSESTVSRIRTEHFPLTLESARPSHTSQYLCASSEFGIPGNTIYFGEGSWLTVV.

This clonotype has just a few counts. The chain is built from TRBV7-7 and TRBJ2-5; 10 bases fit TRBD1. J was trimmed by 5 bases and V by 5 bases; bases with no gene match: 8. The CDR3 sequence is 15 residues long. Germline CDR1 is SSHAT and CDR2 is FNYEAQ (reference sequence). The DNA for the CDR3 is TGTGCCAGCAGCACTCGTCGGACAGGGGGGGAGACCCAGTACTTC. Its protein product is CASSTRRTGGETQYF.

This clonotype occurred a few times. Here the CDR3 DNA reads TGTGCCAGCAGGGATACAGGGGGGAGAGTTGAAGCTTTCTTT. Translating gives CASRDTGGRVEAFF. The rearrangement joins TRBV7-8 to TRBJ1-1, with TRBD1 matching over 8 bases. V lost 6 bases to trimming and J lost 7 bases; unmatched junction nucleotides: 10. Germline V lookup: CDR1 SGHVS, CDR2 FQNEAQ. The CDR3 is made up of 14 amino acids.

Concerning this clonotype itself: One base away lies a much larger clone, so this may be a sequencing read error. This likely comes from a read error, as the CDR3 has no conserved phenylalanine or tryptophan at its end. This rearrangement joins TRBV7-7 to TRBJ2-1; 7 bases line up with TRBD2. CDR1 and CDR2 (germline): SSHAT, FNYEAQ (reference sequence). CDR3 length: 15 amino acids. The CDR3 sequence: CASSPTAGVANEQFV. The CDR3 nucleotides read TGTGCTAGCAGCCCCACGGCGGGAGTAGCCAATGAGCAGTTCGTC.

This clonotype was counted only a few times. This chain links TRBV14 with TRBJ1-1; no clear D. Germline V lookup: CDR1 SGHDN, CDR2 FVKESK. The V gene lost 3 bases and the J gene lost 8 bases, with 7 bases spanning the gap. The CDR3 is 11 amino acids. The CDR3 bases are TGTGCCAGCAGCCACGCGGGAGAAGCTTTCTTT. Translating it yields CASSHAGEAFF.

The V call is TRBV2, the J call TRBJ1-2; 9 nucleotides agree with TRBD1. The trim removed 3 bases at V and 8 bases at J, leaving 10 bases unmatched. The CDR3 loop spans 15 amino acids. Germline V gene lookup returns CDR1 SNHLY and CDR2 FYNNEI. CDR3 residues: CASSDVYRGPRGYTF. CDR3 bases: TGTGCCAGCAGTGATGTCTACAGGGGGCCTCGGGGCTACACCTTC.